Here is one T cell receptor beta chain with its context. Its antigen remains unidentified. This CDR3 is built from 15 residues. Germline CDR1 reads LNHNV; CDR2 reads YYDKDF (reference sequence). V shed 1 base, J shed 2 bases, and the junction held 5 bases outside the gene matches. Time point in this sample: 2015-2016 season, 7 days after influenza vaccination. Each time point used about 35 to 110 mL of blood. This sample is part of a study of follicular helper T cells after annual influenza vaccination. Study-wide context: Days 0, 7 and 28 post-vaccination were the blood draw times. Some donors were sampled over the 2013-2014, 2014-2015 and 2015-2016 vaccinations. Overall study findings and caveats: Only about 9-21% of analyzed cells yielded productive TCRB sequences.

Only in-frame clones appear in the TCRdb table, and some are missing; sequencing was by immunoSEQ multiplex PCR. Here the sample spans about 5,000 clones, 83% being singletons. The sequence was obtained from an adult who received the influenza vaccine. The sequencing used CXCR5+ CD38- circulating T follicular helper cells from blood, collected 7 days after influenza vaccination. Subset meaning: circulating Tfh, non-naive CD4+CXCR5+PD-1+ (ICOS+CD38+ or ICOS-CD38-). The chain is built from TRBV15 and TRBJ2-7, with 7 positions matching TRBD2. The CDR3 coding sequence is TGTGCCACCAGCAGAGTGGTGGGGGGGACCTACGAGCAGTACTTC. This gives the protein CATSRVVGGTYEQYF. Based on the CDR3 plus reference TRBV15 and TRBJ2-7, the full variable domain is DAMVIQNPRYQVTQFGKPVTLSCSQTLNHNVMYWYQQKSSQAPKLLFHYYDKDFNNEADTPDNFQSRRPNTSFCFLDIRSPGLGDTAMYLCATSRVVGGTYEQYFGPGTRLTVT.